A single sample gave rise to the 6 T cell receptor beta chains below, sequenced in a study of neurological immune-mediated disorders. TCRdb recomputed calls from the 5' RACE reads with MiXCR, one row per CDR3 protein. The sample consists of fewer than 75,000 distinct CDR3 sequences, roughly 4.8% of them appearing once. Input material: PBMCs. The receptors stem from a man aged 30 to 45 with multiple sclerosis.

Note on this clonotype: A much larger clone differs by one base, so this may be a read error. This sequence joins TRBV4-1 and TRBJ1-2; 7 bases line up with TRBD1. This CDR3 spans 15 amino acids. With V trimmed by 1 base and J by 0 bases, 2 bases remained unmatched. Looked up from germline, CDR1 is MGHRA and CDR2 is YSYEKL. The CDR3 here is CASSQVDRTNYGYTF. CDR3 nucleotides: TGCGCCAGCAGCCAAGTGGACAGGACTAACTATGGCTACACCTTC.

This clonotype was picked up many times. The genes are TRBV10-3 and TRBJ1-1; perhaps TRBD1 as D (5 bases). In germline, CDR1 is ENHRY, CDR2 SYGVKD. The CDR3 is 15 amino acids. With 6 bases removed from V and 5 bases from J, the gap between germline ends came to 19 bases. In DNA, the CDR3 is TGTGCCATCAGACAAACGGGACTGACGGCGACTGAAGCTTTCTTT. The encoded protein is CAIRQTGLTATEAFF.

This clonotype was detected only a few times. The V and J genes are TRBV6-5 and TRBJ2-2; D not certain. This CDR3 has 15 residues. Germline V CDR1 and CDR2: MNHEY, SVGAGI. V lost 0 bases to trimming and J lost 3 bases, with 8 bases between them. DNA for the CDR3: TGTGCCAGCAGTTACTCGTTAGGGCACACCGGGGAGCTGTTTTTT. The encoded protein is CASSYSLGHTGELFF.

This clonotype was counted ten times or more. The V call is TRBV6-1, the J call TRBJ1-5; D gene ambiguous. The CDR3 is 14 residues long. V gave up 6 bases and J gave up 0 bases, with 9 bases separating them. Germline V gene lookup returns CDR1 MNHNS and CDR2 SASEGT. The CDR3 loop is CASSAGYSNQPQHF. In nucleotides, the CDR3 is TGTGCCAGCAGCGCTGGATATAGCAATCAGCCCCAGCATTTT.

This clonotype was seen at least ten times. The chain uses TRBV5-1 and TRBJ2-5; 10 bases fit TRBD2. V shed 6 bases, J shed 2 bases, and the junction held 10 bases outside the gene matches. The CDR3 is 16 residues long. CDR1 SGHRS and CDR2 YFSETQ come from the germline V gene. CDR3 bases: TGCGCCAGCACCGGGGGTAGCGGGGGGAAGCAAGAGACCCAGTACTTC. This codes for CASTGGSGGKQETQYF.

The genes are TRBV21-1 and TRBJ1-1. TRBV21-1 is reported as a pseudogene. The CDR3 runs 15 residues. The DNA for the CDR3 is TGTGCCAGCAGCAAAAGGAGGGACAGGAACACTGAAGCTTTCTTT. It encodes CASSKRRDRNTEAFF.